The rows below give T cell receptor beta chains drawn from one sample of a study of graft-versus-host responses after intestinal transplantation. No cognate antigen is known for these TCRs. Sequencing used immunoSEQ multiplex PCR; TCRdb keeps in-frame clones, though not all of them. The profile shows over 45,000 clones, about 89% of them singletons. The sample here was unstimulated CD4+ T cells sorted from spleen or lymph node cells, taken before transplant. The receptor set was obtained from a human donor who was the organ donor for an intestinal transplant. Each CDR3 is given with its conserved first and last residue. D genes are given only for firm matches. Part of the rows lack a size; the others show once, few, many or a class for expanded clones.

TRBD1,TRBV6-5,TRBJ1-1,-,CASSYGTGGGETEAFF,TGTGCCAGCAGTTATGGGACAGGGGGCGGGGAAACTGAAGCTTTCTTT
TRBD1,TRBV5-1,TRBJ1-4,-,CASSFLPGQVGEKLFF,TGCGCCAGCAGCTTCCTACCAGGACAGGTGGGAGAAAAACTGTTTTTT
-,TRBV6-4,TRBJ2-1,-,CASSSSAGHNEQFF,TGTGCCAGCAGTTCCTCGGCGGGACACAATGAGCAGTTCTTC
TRBD1,TRBV6-5,TRBJ2-2,-,CASNRDRGTGELFF,TGTGCCAGCAACCGGGACAGGGGAACCGGGGAGCTGTTTTTT
TRBD1,TRBV28,TRBJ2-7,once,CASSPTPRDSYEQYF,TGTGCCAGCAGCCCTACCCCCCGGGACAGCTACGAGCAGTACTTC
-,TRBV28,TRBJ1-5,-,CASSSEALGSNQPQHF,TGTGCCAGCAGTTCGGAGGCACTGGGGTCCAATCAGCCCCAGCATTTT
TRBD1,TRBV4-2,TRBJ1-4,once,CASSRRDSPNEKLFF,TGTGCCAGCAGCCGACGGGACAGCCCTAATGAAAAACTGTTTTTT
-,TRBV28,TRBJ2-7,-,CASSLQAALSYEQYF,TGTGCCAGCAGTTTACAGGCAGCCCTCTCCTACGAGCAGTACTTC
TRBD2,TRBV7-2,TRBJ2-5,-,CASSIGLAVQETQYF,TGTGCCAGCAGCATCGGACTAGCAGTCCAAGAGACCCAGTACTTC
-,TRBV6-4,TRBJ1-2,-,CASSEGHGFGYTF,TGTGCCAGCAGTGAGGGACACGGCTTTGGCTACACCTTC
TRBD1,TRBV4-3,TRBJ2-3,-,CASSQDSGTGTDTQYF,TGCGCCAGCAGCCAAGATTCGGGGACAGGGACAGATACGCAGTATTTT
TRBD2,TRBV6-4,TRBJ2-3,few,CASSGLAGGADTQYF,TGTGCCAGCAGTGGTCTAGCGGGAGGGGCAGATACGCAGTATTTT
TRBD2,TRBV10-3,TRBJ2-1,once,CATVGTSGRGYNEQFF,TGTGCCACCGTCGGGACTAGCGGGAGGGGTTACAATGAGCAGTTCTTC
-,TRBV28,TRBJ1-1,-,CASSPAGSEAFF,TGTGCCAGCAGCCCCGCGGGGTCTGAAGCTTTCTTT
-,TRBV9,TRBJ2-5,-,CASSPGGLQETQYF,TGTGCCAGCAGCCCAGGTGGCCTTCAAGAGACCCAGTACTTC
TRBD2,TRBV7-9,TRBJ2-7,-,CASRLDGTSGRYEQYF,TGTGCCAGCAGACTCGATGGGACTAGCGGTCGTTACGAGCAGTACTTC
TRBD1,TRBV4-2,TRBJ1-2,-,CASSLGQEPMGYTF,TGTGCCAGCAGCCTAGGACAGGAGCCTATGGGCTACACCTTC
-,TRBV30,TRBJ2-3,-,CAWGLGGGPTDTQYF,TGTGCCTGGGGGCTAGGGGGAGGGCCTACAGATACGCAGTATTTT
-,TRBV29-1,TRBJ2-5,-,CSVEGGGSRGETQYF,TGCAGCGTTGAGGGCGGTGGGAGTAGGGGGGAGACCCAGTACTTC
TRBD2,TRBV10-1,TRBJ2-7,few,CASSDGGRGYEQYF,TGCGCCAGCAGTGACGGCGGGAGAGGGTACGAGCAGTACTTC
-,TRBV28,TRBJ2-7,-,CASKAAYEQYF,TGTGCCAGCAAAGCGGCCTACGAGCAGTACTTC
-,TRBV28,TRBJ2-7,-,CASSFYRDSYEQYF,TGTGCCAGCAGTTTTTACAGGGACTCCTACGAGCAGTACTTC
-,TRBV23-1,TRBJ1-1,-,CASSHPGHPF,TGCGCCAGCAGTCACCCGGGACACCCCTTT
TRBD1,TRBV2,TRBJ1-1,-,CASGSTGGMAEAFF,TGTGCCAGTGGTTCCACAGGGGGGATGGCTGAAGCTTTCTTT
-,TRBV30,TRBJ2-4,-,CAWSVPAGAKNIQYF,TGTGCCTGGAGTGTACCCGCAGGAGCCAAAAACATTCAGTACTTC
-,TRBV9,TRBJ2-5,-,CASSVDGFGETQYF,TGTGCCAGCAGCGTAGACGGGTTTGGAGAGACCCAGTACTTC
TRBD1,TRBV7-9,TRBJ2-4,-,CASSSKGDRNLAKNIQYF,TGTGCCAGCAGCTCCAAGGGGGACAGAAACCTAGCCAAAAACATTCAGTACTTC
TRBD2,TRBV18,TRBJ2-3,-,CASSRQGLALSTDTQYF,TGTGCCAGCTCACGCCAGGGACTAGCCTTGAGCACAGATACGCAGTATTTT
TRBD1,TRBV19,TRBJ1-1,-,CASRQGLSFSGNTEAFF,TGTGCCAGTAGACAGGGGTTATCGTTCTCGGGGAACACTGAAGCTTTCTTT